One TCR beta chain is described in this entry. CDR1 MDHEN and CDR2 SYDVKM come from the germline V gene. The CDR3 runs to 12 residues. V lost 1 base and J lost 13, with 11 bases in between. The record originates from a study of CD4+ T cells in melanoma. Sequencing was performed with immunoSEQ multiplex PCR; in TCRdb, only in-frame clones are kept and a portion is missing. The sample has about 110,000 clones, 92% seen once. Source material: peripheral blood. The TCR sequence derives from a human donor with melanoma. The rearrangement links TRBV28 to TRBJ1-5; no clear D gene. CDR3 nucleotide sequence: TGTGCCAGCAGTTTATACCGGAGGGAGCAGCATTTT. Encoded protein: CASSLYRREQHF.